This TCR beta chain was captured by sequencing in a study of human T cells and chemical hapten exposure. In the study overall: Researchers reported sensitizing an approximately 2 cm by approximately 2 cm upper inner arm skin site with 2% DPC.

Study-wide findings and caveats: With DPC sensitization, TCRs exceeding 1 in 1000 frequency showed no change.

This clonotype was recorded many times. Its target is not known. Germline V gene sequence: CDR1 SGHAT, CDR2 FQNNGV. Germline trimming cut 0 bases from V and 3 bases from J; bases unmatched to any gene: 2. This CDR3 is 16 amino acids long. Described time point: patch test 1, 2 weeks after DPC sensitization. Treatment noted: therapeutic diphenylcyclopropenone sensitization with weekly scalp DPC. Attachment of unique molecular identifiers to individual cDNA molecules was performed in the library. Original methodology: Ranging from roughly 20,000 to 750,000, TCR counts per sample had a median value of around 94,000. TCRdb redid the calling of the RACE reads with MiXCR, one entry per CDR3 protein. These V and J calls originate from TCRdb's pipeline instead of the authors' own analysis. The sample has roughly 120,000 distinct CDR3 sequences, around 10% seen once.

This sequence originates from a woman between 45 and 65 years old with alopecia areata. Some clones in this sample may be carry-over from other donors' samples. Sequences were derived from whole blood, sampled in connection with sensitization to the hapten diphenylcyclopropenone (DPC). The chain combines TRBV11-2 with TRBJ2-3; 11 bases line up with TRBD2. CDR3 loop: CASSLEGTSGTDTQYF. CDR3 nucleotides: TGTGCCAGCAGCTTAGAAGGGACTAGCGGTACAGATACGCAGTATTTT.